This passage covers 7 T cell receptor beta chains from one sample sequenced in a study of neurological immune-mediated disorders. One entry per CDR3 protein, called by TCRdb with MiXCR from the 5' RACE reads. Of more than 15,000 distinct CDR3 sequences in the sample, about 14% were seen once. Sequenced input: PBMCs. These receptors were collected from a man in his sixties with HTLV-1-associated myelopathy (HAM/TSP).

This clonotype was seen at least ten times. The rearrangement links TRBV7-3 to TRBJ2-2, with a weak D call TRBD2 (7 bases). Trimming stripped 5 bases from V and 2 bases from J, with 12 bases between. This CDR3 contains 15 residues. CDR1 and CDR2 from the germline V gene are SGHTA and FQGTGA. CDR3 protein: CASSPGGPNTGELFF. CDR3 DNA sequence: TGTGCCAGCAGCCCCGGGGGGCCCAACACCGGGGAGCTGTTTTTT.

This clonotype has a count of ten or more. The chain recombines TRBV20-1 with TRBJ1-5; D is possibly TRBD1 (5 bases). CDR3 size: 13 residues. Trimming took 7 bases from V and 5 from J, leaving 15 bases between them. Germline CDR1 reads DFQATT; CDR2 reads SNEGSKA (reference sequence). As DNA, the CDR3 is TGCAGTGTTCAAGGGGAGTATTATCAGCCCCAGCATTTT. The encoded protein is CSVQGEYYQPQHF.

This clonotype is termed medium-sized (0.01 to 0.1%). The chain has TRBV10-2 and TRBJ2-3; 12 bases map to TRBD2. The CDR3 contains 18 residues. V was pared by 6 bases and J by 3 bases, with 13 bases of the junction left unmatched. Germline V gene data show CDR1 as WSHSY and CDR2 as SAAADI. Here the CDR3 reads CASSARTSGAEGTDTQYF. In nucleotides, the CDR3 is TGCGCCAGCAGCGCCCGGACTAGCGGGGCCGAGGGGACAGATACGCAGTATTTT.

The rearrangement joins TRBV19 to TRBJ1-2, with D perhaps matching TRBD1 (5 bases). Looked up from germline, CDR1 is LNHDA and CDR2 is SQIVND (reference sequence). The CDR3 extends over 13 amino acids. V lost 5 bases, J lost 1 base, and 8 bases lay in between. The CDR3 nucleotides are TGTGCCAGTAGTTTCGACAGTAACTATGGCTACACCTTC. As protein: CASSFDSNYGYTF.

This clonotype occurred many times. The V call is TRBV20-1, the J call TRBJ1-2; 7 nucleotides align to TRBD1. CDR1 DFQATT and CDR2 SNEGSKA come from the germline V gene (reference sequence). The V segment lost 0 bases and the J segment 5 bases; nucleotides outside the gene matches: 6. The CDR3 has 14 residues. DNA of the CDR3: TGCAGTGCTAGAGAAAGGGACAGAGATTATGGCTACACCTTC. Its protein is CSARERDRDYGYTF.

The chain joins TRBV19 to TRBJ1-2; 7 nucleotides line up with TRBD1. CDR3 length equals 16 residues. V shed 4 bases, J shed 3 bases, and the junction held 11 bases outside the gene matches. Per germline, CDR1 LNHDA and CDR2 SQIVND (reference sequence). CDR3 loop: CASSTLTPTGYYGYTF. Here the CDR3 DNA reads TGTGCCAGTAGTACCCTAACCCCGACAGGGTACTATGGCTACACCTTC.

The table lists this clonotype with many counts. J is TRBJ2-3 and V is TRBV5-6; D is undetermined. V dropped 0 bases and J dropped 6 bases, with 8 bases sitting between them. This CDR3 has 13 residues. Germline CDR1 and CDR2: SGHDT and YYEEEE. CDR3 coding DNA: TGTGCCAGCAGCTTGGGACTCCCCGATACGCAGTATTTT. Its protein product is CASSLGLPDTQYF.